These T cell receptor beta chains were read from a single sample in a study of CD8 T cells in ankylosing spondylitis. In TCRdb, the 5' RACE reads were re-called with MiXCR into one record per CDR3 protein. The sample lists about 260,000 distinct CDR3 sequences; 20% were seen once. The sample taken for sequencing was blood, either unsorted or a sorted T cell fraction (not recorded which). The receptors stem from a male donor with ankylosing spondylitis or in good health (not recorded which). Both conserved end residues are part of each CDR3. Each record gives: D gene, J gene, clone size, V gene, CDR3 length, CDR3 protein, CDR3 DNA. The D gene is left open where the match is weak. Clone size is stated in some rows and not others, as once, few, many or a class when expanded.

d_call: TRBD1
j_call: TRBJ1-5
clone_size: few
v_call: TRBV29-1
cdr3_length: 13
cdr3_aa: CSVGTGMRQPQHF
cdr3_nt: TGCAGCGTCGGGACAGGGATGCGGCAGCCCCAGCATTTT

d_call: -
j_call: TRBJ2-2
clone_size: many
v_call: TRBV5-1
cdr3_length: 14
cdr3_aa: CASSLARNTGELFF
cdr3_nt: TGTGCCAGCAGCTTGGCCAGGAACACCGGGGAGCTGTTTTTT

d_call: -
j_call: TRBJ2-1
clone_size: many
v_call: TRBV10-3
cdr3_length: 14
cdr3_aa: CAIGGQESFDEQFF
cdr3_nt: TGTGCCATAGGGGGGCAGGAGTCTTTCGATGAGCAGTTCTTC

d_call: -
j_call: TRBJ2-6
clone_size: few
v_call: TRBV5-5
cdr3_length: 16
cdr3_aa: CASSLAGTSGANVLTF
cdr3_nt: TGTGCCAGCAGCTTGGCGGGAACCTCTGGGGCCAACGTCCTGACTTTC

d_call: TRBD2
j_call: TRBJ2-5
clone_size: once
v_call: TRBV5-6
cdr3_length: 17
cdr3_aa: CASSFRGGLAGQETQYF
cdr3_nt: TGTGCCAGCAGCTTCAGAGGCGGACTAGCGGGACAAGAGACCCAGTACTTC

d_call: -
j_call: TRBJ1-2
clone_size: -
v_call: TRBV28
cdr3_length: 12
cdr3_aa: CASSSQVEGYTF
cdr3_nt: TGTGCCAGCAGTTCCCAGGTTGAAGGCTACACCTTC

d_call: -
j_call: TRBJ1-5
clone_size: -
v_call: TRBV7-8
cdr3_length: 12
cdr3_aa: CVSSLGPRPQHF
cdr3_nt: TGTGTCAGCAGCCTTGGACCCCGGCCCCAGCATTTT

d_call: TRBD1
j_call: TRBJ1-1
clone_size: -
v_call: TRBV10-3
cdr3_length: 14
cdr3_aa: CAISRTGMNTEAFF
cdr3_nt: TGTGCCATCAGCCGGACAGGAATGAACACTGAAGCTTTCTTT

d_call: TRBD2
j_call: TRBJ2-1
clone_size: -
v_call: TRBV3-1
cdr3_length: 17
cdr3_aa: CASCQFLAGGVRNEQFF
cdr3_nt: TGTGCCAGCTGCCAATTCCTAGCGGGCGGGGTTCGCAATGAGCAGTTCTTC

d_call: TRBD2
j_call: TRBJ2-1
clone_size: -
v_call: TRBV5-1
cdr3_length: 17
cdr3_aa: CASSLGTREDSYNEQFF
cdr3_nt: TGCGCCAGCAGCTTGGGGACTAGAGAGGACTCCTACAATGAGCAGTTCTTC